This T cell receptor beta chain stems from a study of blood T cells in healthy people across ages. Study observations and caveats: Age brought a roughly linear fall in TCR beta diversity measured per million T cells. The study found more naive CD4+ cells and higher diversity in long-lived than aged donors. Considered underestimates were the diversity estimates obtained from one million T cells.

A second PCR of 7 to 11 cycles used a sample-barcoded 5' primer and a J-beta primer mix. TCRdb re-called the 5' RACE reads through MiXCR, storing one row per CDR3 protein. Of about a million distinct CDR3 sequences in the sample, about 48% are singletons; the top ten hold roughly 12%. Germline loops: CDR1 SQVTM, CDR2 ANQGSEA. V shed 7 bases, J shed 5 bases, and the junction held 7 bases outside the gene matches. The CDR3 runs to 13 residues. Of note for this clonotype: Its antigen is currently unknown.

Sequencing was done on a sample of blood. The clonotype was recovered from a man in his thirties or forties in good health. The chain couples TRBV29-1 to TRBJ2-1; 8 positions match TRBD2. This chain's CDR3 is CSARTSLHNEQFF. The CDR3 DNA is TGCAGCGCTAGGACTAGCCTCCACAATGAGCAGTTCTTC.